This TCR beta chain was identified in a study of PD-1 blockade in classical Hodgkin lymphoma. In germline, CDR1 is MDHEN, CDR2 SYDVKM. Trimming cost V 6 bases and J 9 bases, with 27 bases left between them. The CDR3 length is 17 residues. Study results and limitations: Healthy donors reportedly exceeded newly diagnosed patients in baseline TCR diversity. At C4D1, TCR diversity had climbed significantly for CD4+ cells, though not for CD8+ cells.

Regarding time point: cycle 4 day 1 (C4D1), after more than five weeks of nivolumab. Each patient experienced a relapse that followed autologous stem cell transplantation, and brentuximab vedotin exposure varied. CD4+ T cells were purified from thawed PBMCs by magnetic negative selection. Reported best responses ranged across complete response, partial response or progressive disease. Sequenced by immunoSEQ multiplex PCR; TCRdb stores in-frame clones only, minus some. The sample shows roughly 32,000 clones, 92% of them seen only once. As for this clone: Its specificity is unknown.

The specimen was CD4+ T cells from blood, collected before the fourth cycle of nivolumab. J is TRBJ2-1 and V is TRBV28; D is possibly TRBD1 (5 bases). The receptor was derived from a human donor with classical Hodgkin lymphoma. CDR3 in amino acids: CASSPKSVRGRWGEQFF. The CDR3 nucleotides are TGTGCCAGCAGCCCCAAGAGTGTTAGGGGTAGGTGGGGTGAGCAGTTCTTC.